This TCR beta chain was sequenced in a study of T cell repertoires in cytomegalovirus infection. Across the study: CMV epitopes in the study were HLA-C-restricted (recently identified) and HLA-B-restricted (well studied). An indication of both CMV infection and matching HLA type came from public TCR beta signatures.

With V trimmed by 2 bases and J by 5 bases, 2 bases remained unmatched. From germline, CDR1 is MGHRA and CDR2 YSYEKL. The CDR3 is 14 residues long. MiXCR, applied by TCRdb to the reads, yields one record per CDR3 protein. In the table there are around 310,000 distinct CDR3 sequences, just under 30% of which are singletons. The table lists this clonotype with a few counts. Its antigen is not identified. The specimen was cultured PBMCs, collected from culture after CMV antigen stimulation. The TCR sequence derives from a human donor in good health (CMV status not recorded). Some clones in this sample may be carry-over from other donors' samples. This rearrangement joins TRBV4-1 to TRBJ2-1; 8 nucleotides line up with TRBD2. The CDR3 spells CASSQNSGDNEQFF. CDR3 DNA: TGCGCCAGCAGCCAAAATAGCGGGGACAATGAGCAGTTCTTC.